The present T cell receptor beta chain was sequenced within a study of blood T cells in healthy people across ages. The authors ran a second PCR of roughly 7 to 11 cycles using a sample-barcoded 5' primer and a J-beta primer mix. One entry per CDR3 protein, called by TCRdb with MiXCR from the 5' RACE reads. Among some 1.8 million distinct CDR3 sequences listed, roughly 43% were seen once. The V and J ends lost 2 bases and 7 bases respectively, with 20 bases between them. Germline V CDR1 and CDR2: DFQATT, SNEGSKA (reference sequence). This CDR3 has 15 residues. The TCR was taken from a human donor in good health. Sequenced material: blood. The gene calls are TRBV20-1 and TRBJ1-2; perhaps TRBD1 as D (5 bases). The CDR3 DNA follows: TGCAGTGCTAGACCCCGGGTTCGGACGGGGGGTGGCTACACCTTC. Translating gives CSARPRVRTGGGYTF.